The present entry profiles one TCR beta chain with its context. The antigen is undetermined. The CDR3 covers 14 residues. V lost 5 bases, J lost 5 bases, and 8 bases stayed unmatched. Germline V gene data show CDR1 as SGHTA and CDR2 as FQGTGA. This specimen comes from a study of T cell responses to AZD1222 COVID-19 vaccine. The study's findings and limits: Females outnumbered males among donors, who were mostly white British; clonal diversity was possibly underestimated. Researchers report vaccine-associated CD4 TCRs spanning spike, with dominance at 160-218 and 743-854. Nearly half of unique spike-specific TCRs reportedly avoided B.1.351 and B.1.1.7 mutated regions. Just a handful of AZD1222 recipients were seropositive at baseline.

Clones were read by immunoSEQ multiplex PCR, and TCRdb kept only the in-frame ones, dropping some. The sample consists of around 160,000 clones, 88% of them appearing once. The starting material was peripheral blood, obtained on day 0 of AZD1222 vaccination. This chain uses TRBV7-3 with TRBJ2-5; TRBD2 matches 7 bases. This TCR was sampled from an adult in good health. The CDR3: CASSPGRVGETQYF. In DNA form, the CDR3 reads TGTGCCAGCAGCCCGGGGAGGGTGGGTGAGACCCAGTACTTC.